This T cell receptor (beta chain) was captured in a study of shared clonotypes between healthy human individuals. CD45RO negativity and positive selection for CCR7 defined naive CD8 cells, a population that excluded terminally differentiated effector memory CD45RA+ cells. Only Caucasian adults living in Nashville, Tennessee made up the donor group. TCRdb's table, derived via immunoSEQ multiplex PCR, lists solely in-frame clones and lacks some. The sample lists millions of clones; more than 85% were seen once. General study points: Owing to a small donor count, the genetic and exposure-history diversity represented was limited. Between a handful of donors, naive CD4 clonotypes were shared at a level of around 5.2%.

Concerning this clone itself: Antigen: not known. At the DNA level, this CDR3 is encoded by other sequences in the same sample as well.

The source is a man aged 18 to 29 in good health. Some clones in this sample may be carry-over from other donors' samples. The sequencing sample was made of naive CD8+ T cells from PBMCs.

The CDR3 DNA reads as TGTGCCAGCAGTTTGGGTAGCGGGGCCTACGAGCAGTACTTC. Protein sequence: CASSLGSGAYEQYF. The V gene is TRBV27, the J gene TRBJ2-7, with 8 bases matching TRBD2. Germline V lookup: CDR1 MNHEY, CDR2 SMNVEV (reference sequence). The ends lost 3 bases at V and 2 bases at J; junction bases unmatched: 3. This CDR3 is built from 14 residues.